Sequencing of this T cell receptor (beta chain) was carried out in a study of cytomegalovirus exposure and HLA in healthy donors. Study findings and constraints: Most likely, a cluster of highly shared sequence variants arose as a sequencing artifact. For most subjects, TCR beta sequences were reported to predict HLA-A and HLA-B alleles with accuracy.

V dropped 3 bases and J dropped 8 bases, with 13 bases sitting between them. Germline values: CDR1 MNHEY, CDR2 SVGAGI. The CDR3 is made up of 13 amino acids. Nominal health characterized the donors when sampled, though unrecorded immune exposures were likely. Turning to this clone: Its antigen remains unknown.

PCR used 60 Vbeta primers and 13 Jbeta primers. Measured with immunoSEQ multiplex PCR; TCRdb has only the in-frame clones, and not every one. This sample carries some 80,000 clones, under 80% of them seen once, and the ten largest clones take 5.9%. The J gene is TRBJ1-1, the V gene TRBV6-5; D unclear. Material for sequencing was PBMCs. The TCR was taken from a man between 18 and 35 years old in good health and CMV-seropositive. CDR3 DNA: TGTGCCAGCAGTTATCCTCAGCGAGGAGAAGCTTTCTTT. Its translation is CASSYPQRGEAFF.